This record concerns one TCR beta chain sequence. The antigen remains undetermined. This specimen comes from a study of lymphopenia after photon versus proton radiotherapy. Regarding the study as a whole: Oligoclonal CD8+ Temra expansion after nadir drove photon patients' diversity drop. Proton therapy kept repertoires fairly stable, unlike photons, which gained effector/memory cells.

The assay was immunoSEQ multiplex PCR, and TCRdb's table has in-frame clones only and misses some. The profile shows approximately 20,000 clones, 80% to 95% of them singletons. The sequencing used peripheral blood, collected from a patient treated with proton-based radiotherapy. The sequence was obtained from a woman in her 70s with pancreatic cancer. Some clones in this sample may be carry-over from other donors' samples.

CDR3 residues: CASKAQGKYEQYF. DNA for the CDR3: TGTGCCAGCAAGGCCCAGGGGAAGTACGAGCAGTACTTC. The rearrangement links TRBV27 to TRBJ2-7; D is perhaps TRBD1 (6 bases). CDR1 MNHEY and CDR2 SMNVEV come from the germline V gene (reference sequence). CDR3 length: 13 amino acids. The ends were cut back, 7 bases at V and 4 bases at J, with 14 bases in the middle.